This T cell receptor beta chain is from a study of blood T cells in healthy people across ages. The use of a sample-barcoded 5' primer and a J-beta primer mix characterized a second PCR of 7 to 11 cycles. TCRdb used MiXCR to reprocess the 5' RACE reads, holding one entry per CDR3 protein. The sample has roughly 1.5 million distinct CDR3 sequences, roughly two fifths seen once. This CDR3 spans 13 amino acids. V lost 4 bases and J 7 bases, leaving 13 bases between the germline ends. Germline CDR1 is MGHDK and CDR2 is SYGVNS. The chain carries TRBV25-1 and TRBJ2-5; a weak D match, TRBD2 (5 bases). This receptor was taken from a woman aged 18-29 years in good health. The material sequenced was blood. DNA for the CDR3: TGTGCCAGCAGTGCCGAGCGGCTAGGGACCCAGTACTTC. It is translated as CASSAERLGTQYF.